The clone carrying this TCR beta chain has only a few counts. This entry comes from a study of cytomegalovirus exposure and HLA in healthy donors. 60 Vbeta and 13 Jbeta primers were used in PCR. Clones were sequenced by immunoSEQ multiplex PCR, and TCRdb holds only the in-frame ones, with some missing. The sample has fewer than 150,000 clones, roughly two thirds seen once. Looked up from germline, CDR1 is MNHEY and CDR2 is SMNVEV (reference sequence). This CDR3 spans 14 amino acids. The ends were cut back, 6 bases at V and 0 bases at J, with 12 bases in the middle. The receptor comes from a human donor in good health. Sequenced material: PBMCs. The chain joins TRBV27 to TRBJ2-7, with a tentative D call TRBD1 (6 bases). CDR3 sequence: CASSRWGHSYEQYF. DNA for the CDR3: TGTGCCAGCAGCCGATGGGGACACTCCTACGAGCAGTACTTC.